This T cell receptor (beta chain) was found in a study of blood T cells in healthy people across ages. Whole-study findings and limits: Not knowing donor CMV status may have confounded expanded clonotype changes.

Then a second PCR, running roughly 6 to 11 cycles, was carried out with a sample-barcoded 5' primer and a J-beta primer mix. TCRdb re-derived calls from the 5' RACE reads in MiXCR, one entry per CDR3 protein. The sample holds 1.5 million to 2 million distinct CDR3 sequences, approximately 39% seen once. For this clonotype: Its antigen remains unknown.

The sequenced sample consisted of blood. This clonotype was obtained from a human donor in good health.

The CDR3 sequence: CSVGMTQNEQFF. DNA for the CDR3: TGCAGCGTTGGGATGACCCAGAATGAGCAGTTCTTC. This chain joins TRBV29-1 and TRBJ2-1; the D is unclear. V gave up 4 bases and J gave up 7 bases, with 11 bases separating them. This CDR3 has 12 residues. The germline V gene encodes CDR1 SQVTM and CDR2 ANQGSEA.